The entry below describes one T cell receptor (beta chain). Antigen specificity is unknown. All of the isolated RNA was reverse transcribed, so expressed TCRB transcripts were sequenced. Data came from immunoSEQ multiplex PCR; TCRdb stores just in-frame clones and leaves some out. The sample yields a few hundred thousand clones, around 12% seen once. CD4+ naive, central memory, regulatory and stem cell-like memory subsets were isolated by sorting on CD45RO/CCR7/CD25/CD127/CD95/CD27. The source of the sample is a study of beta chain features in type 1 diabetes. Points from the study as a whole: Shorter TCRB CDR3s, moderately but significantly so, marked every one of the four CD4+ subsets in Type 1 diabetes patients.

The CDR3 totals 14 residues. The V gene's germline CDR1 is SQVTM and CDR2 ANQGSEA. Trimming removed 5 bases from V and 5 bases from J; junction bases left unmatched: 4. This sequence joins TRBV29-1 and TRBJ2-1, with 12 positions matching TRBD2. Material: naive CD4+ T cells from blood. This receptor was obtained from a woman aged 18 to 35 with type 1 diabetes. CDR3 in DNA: TGCAGCGTTAGGACTAGCGGGAAGGACAATGAGCAGTTCTTC. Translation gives CSVRTSGKDNEQFF.